One TCR beta chain is described in this entry. Its target is unknown. With V trimmed by 3 bases and J by 8 bases, 9 bases remained unmatched. CDR3 size: 15 residues. Germline V gene sequence: CDR1 MDHEN, CDR2 SYDVKM. The source of the sample is a study of T cell responses to AZD1222 COVID-19 vaccine. Study-wide results and limits: Baseline seropositivity characterized only a handful of AZD1222 recipients. Females made up more of the donors, who were largely white British, and clonal diversity may have come out too low.

Only in-frame clones appear in the TCRdb table, and some are missing; sequencing was by immunoSEQ multiplex PCR. The table includes approximately 110,000 clones, about nine tenths detected once. This TCR came from an adult who received the AZD1222 COVID-19 vaccine. This specimen consisted of peripheral blood, obtained 28 days after the second AZD1222 dose. The chain carries TRBV28 and TRBJ1-4, with 7 bases identical to TRBD1. CDR3 nucleotide sequence: TGTGCCAGCAGTTTCAGGGGGTGGGAGGGGGAAAAACTGTTTTTT. It is translated as CASSFRGWEGEKLFF.